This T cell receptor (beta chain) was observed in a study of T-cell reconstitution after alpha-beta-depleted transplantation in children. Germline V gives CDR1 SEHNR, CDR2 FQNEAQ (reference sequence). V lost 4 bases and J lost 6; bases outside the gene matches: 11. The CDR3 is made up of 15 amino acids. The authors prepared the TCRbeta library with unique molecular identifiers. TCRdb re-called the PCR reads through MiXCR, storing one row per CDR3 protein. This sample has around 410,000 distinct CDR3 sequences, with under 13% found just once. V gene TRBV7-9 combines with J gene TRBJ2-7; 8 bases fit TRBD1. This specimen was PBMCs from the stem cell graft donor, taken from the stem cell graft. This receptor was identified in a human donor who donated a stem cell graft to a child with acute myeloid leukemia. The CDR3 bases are TGTGCCAGCAGCTCCGGGACAGGCTTGGGGGTCGAGCAGTACTTC. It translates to CASSSGTGLGVEQYF.